The entry below gives a single T cell receptor (beta chain) sequence along with its context. Trimming took 8 bases from V and 1 from J, leaving 14 bases between them. The germline V gene encodes CDR1 MDHEN and CDR2 SYDVKM. CDR3 length equals 15 residues. The data were obtained in a study of blood T cell repertoires in COVID-19. Study as a whole: The analysed material was cDNA or gDNA that came from T cells, B-cell-depleted T cells, or PBMCs.

The protocol was immunoSEQ multiplex PCR, while the TCRdb copy is restricted to in-frame clones and leaves out a portion. The table shows roughly 100,000 clones, with roughly 80% occurring only once. The receptor comes from a woman at least 80 years old with acute or convalescent COVID-19. This chain connects TRBV28 to TRBJ2-2; a weak D match, TRBD2 (6 bases). Sample: peripheral blood. The CDR3 DNA sequence: TGTGCCAGCCAGCGAGGAGGGGTGAACACCGGGGAGCTGTTTTTT. Its translation is CASQRGGVNTGELFF.